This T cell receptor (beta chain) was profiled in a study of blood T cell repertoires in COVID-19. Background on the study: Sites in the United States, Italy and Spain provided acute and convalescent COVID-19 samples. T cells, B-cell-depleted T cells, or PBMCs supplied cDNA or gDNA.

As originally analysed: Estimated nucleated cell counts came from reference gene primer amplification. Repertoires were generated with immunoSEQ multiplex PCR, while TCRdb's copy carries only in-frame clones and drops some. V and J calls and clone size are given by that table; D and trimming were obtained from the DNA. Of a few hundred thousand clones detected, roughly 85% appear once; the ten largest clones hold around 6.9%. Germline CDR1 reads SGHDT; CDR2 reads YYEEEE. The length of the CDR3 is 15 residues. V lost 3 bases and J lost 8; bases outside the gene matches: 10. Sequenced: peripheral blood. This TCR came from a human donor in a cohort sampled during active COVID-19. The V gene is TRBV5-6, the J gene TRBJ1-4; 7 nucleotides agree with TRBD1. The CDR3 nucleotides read TGTGCCAGCAGCTGGGGACAGTCTTGGAACGAAAAACTGTTTTTT. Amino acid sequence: CASSWGQSWNEKLFF.